The 20 T cell receptor beta chains presented below share a single source sample, sequenced in a study of T cells in Graves' hyperthyroidism and ophthalmopathy. Amplification targeted TCR beta CDR3 regions from RNA transcripts. HTBI primers were employed in a first-round RT-PCR of the TCR CDR3. Using its own MiXCR run on the multiplex PCR reads, TCRdb lists one record per CDR3 protein. The sample lists about 260,000 distinct CDR3 sequences; 20% to 25% were seen once. The source material was blood. The source of these receptors is a man younger than 45 with Graves' ophthalmopathy.

This clonotype was found many times. The rearrangement links TRBV5-6 to TRBJ2-1; D gene unclear. V was cut by 2 bases and J by 9 bases, with 12 bases left in between. This CDR3 has 13 residues. Per germline, CDR1 SGHDT and CDR2 YYEEEE. The CDR3: CASSLGPLSEQFF. In nucleotides, the CDR3 is TGTGCCAGCAGCTTAGGTCCATTATCTGAGCAGTTCTTC.

This clonotype was counted many times. The rearrangement uses TRBV7-9 and TRBJ2-5, with 9 bases lining up with TRBD2. After removal of 5 bases from V and 2 bases from J, the junction contained 9 bases not matched to a gene. Germline-derived CDR1 and CDR2 are SEHNR and FQNEAQ (reference sequence). CDR3 length: 16 amino acids. CDR3 amino acids: CASSPVVAGVQETQYF. CDR3 nucleotides: TGTGCCAGCAGCCCCGTGGTAGCGGGAGTGCAAGAGACCCAGTACTTC.

This chain uses TRBV18 with TRBJ1-1; D is ambiguous. The CDR3 sequence is 14 residues long. V was trimmed by 3 bases and J by 4 bases, leaving 12 bases between them. The germline CDR1 and CDR2 sequences are KGHSH and LQKENI. The CDR3 DNA is TGTGCCAGCTCACCGGGAGGGTCCTTCACTGAAGCTTTCTTT. It encodes CASSPGGSFTEAFF.

The rearrangement links TRBV29-1 to TRBJ2-1; possibly TRBD2 for D (5 bases). The CDR3 sequence is 14 residues long. Germline CDR1 SQVTM, CDR2 ANQGSEA. The V gene lost 3 bases and the J gene lost 0 bases, with 9 bases spanning the gap. The CDR3 protein is CSVDVLASYNEQFF. In nucleotides, the CDR3 is TGCAGCGTTGATGTTCTAGCCTCCTACAATGAGCAGTTCTTC.

The V call is TRBV18, the J call TRBJ2-2; 8 bases match TRBD2. Trimming removed 5 bases from V and 6 bases from J; junction bases left unmatched: 2. Germline-derived CDR1 and CDR2 are KGHSH and LQKENI. The CDR3 totals 13 residues. CDR3 sequence: CASSRREAGELFF. In DNA, the CDR3 is TGTGCCAGCTCAAGGCGGGAGGCCGGGGAGCTGTTTTTT.

The chain uses TRBV19 and TRBJ2-7; either TRBD1 or TRBD2 may fit D (5 bases each). The V and J ends lost 10 bases and 3 bases respectively, with 19 bases between them. CDR1 LNHDA and CDR2 SQIVND come from the germline V gene (reference sequence). This CDR3 comprises 14 residues. DNA for the CDR3: TGTGCCACTTCACCCGGGGCCATACACTACGAGCAGTACTTC. It is translated as CATSPGAIHYEQYF.

This sequence joins TRBV13 and TRBJ1-1; tentatively, D is TRBD1 (5 bases). Per the germline V gene, CDR1 is PRHDT and CDR2 is FYEKMQ (reference sequence). The CDR3 sequence is 14 residues long. Trimming stripped 9 bases from V and 4 bases from J, with 18 bases between. CDR3 protein: CARVGGGASTEAFF. The CDR3 DNA sequence: TGTGCCAGGGTGGGTGGAGGGGCGAGCACTGAAGCTTTCTTT.

Many counts were recorded for this clonotype. The J gene is TRBJ1-5, the V gene TRBV28, with D tentatively TRBD1 (5 bases). The CDR3 has 16 residues. Germline CDR1 is MDHEN and CDR2 is SYDVKM. V was pared by 3 bases and J by 2 bases, with 14 bases between. The CDR3 coding sequence is TGTGCCAGCAGTTTCAACGTCCGAGGGGGCAATCAGCCCCAGCATTTT. As protein: CASSFNVRGGNQPQHF.

V usage is TRBV28 and J usage is TRBJ2-1; D is unclear. The CDR3 length is 16 residues. Germline CDR1 and CDR2: MDHEN and SYDVKM. V was pared by 5 bases and J by 3 bases, with 17 bases between. As DNA, the CDR3 is TGTGCCAGCAGTCCCTCCGTCGGCAGTCTCTACAATGAGCAGTTCTTC. Its translation: CASSPSVGSLYNEQFF.

The sample holds a few counts of this clonotype. V usage is TRBV29-1 and J usage is TRBJ1-5; D might be TRBD1 (6 bases). This CDR3 spans 13 amino acids. CDR1 and CDR2 (germline): SQVTM, ANQGSEA. Trimming removed 4 bases from V and 4 bases from J, with 11 bases in between. The CDR3 sequence is CSVVGGGNQPQHF. In DNA form, the CDR3 reads TGCAGCGTTGTCGGGGGCGGGAATCAGCCCCAGCATTTT.

The V gene is TRBV11-2, the J gene TRBJ2-7; 11 bases agree with TRBD2. Germline trimming cut 5 bases from V and 2 bases from J; bases unmatched to any gene: 11. This CDR3 spans 17 amino acids. Germline V gene sequence: CDR1 SGHAT, CDR2 FQNNGV. DNA of the CDR3: TGTGCCAGCAGCCATAACGGGGGACTAGCGGAGACCTACGAGCAGTACTTC. Protein sequence: CASSHNGGLAETYEQYF.

This clonotype was observed a handful of times. V is TRBV29-1 and J is TRBJ2-1; TRBD2 matches 14 bases. The length of the CDR3 is 14 residues. CDR1 and CDR2 (germline): SQVTM, ANQGSEA. Germline trimming cut 6 bases from V and 5 bases from J; bases unmatched to any gene: 3. CDR3 sequence reads: CSVGTSGSHNEQFF. Here the CDR3 DNA reads TGCAGCGTCGGGACTAGCGGGAGCCACAATGAGCAGTTCTTC.

This clonotype was observed at least ten times. The chain uses TRBV12-3 or TRBV12-4 and TRBJ1-1; D unclear. The V gene lost 7 bases and the J gene lost 6 bases, with 18 bases spanning the gap. The CDR3 is 14 amino acids. CDR3 nucleotides: TGTGCCAGCACTGCGGGCCAAGTTACGGCTGAAGCTTTCTTT. It is translated as CASTAGQVTAEAFF.

CDR3 coding DNA: TGTGCCAGCGTGGGACACTCAGATACGCAGTATTTT. This codes for CASVGHSDTQYF. The genes are TRBV27 and TRBJ2-3, with D perhaps matching TRBD1 (6 bases). The V gene's germline CDR1 is MNHEY and CDR2 SMNVEV (reference sequence). V was trimmed by 8 bases and J by 4 bases, leaving 10 bases between them. This CDR3 spans 12 amino acids.

The table lists this clonotype with many counts. V and J are TRBV5-1 and TRBJ1-1, with 7 nucleotides matching TRBD1. Germline V lookup: CDR1 SGHRS, CDR2 YFSETQ. The V segment lost 5 bases and the J segment 3 bases; nucleotides outside the gene matches: 10. CDR3 length: 15 residues. CDR3 region: CASSAEGATHTEAFF. DNA of the CDR3: TGCGCCAGCAGTGCGGAGGGGGCGACCCACACTGAAGCTTTCTTT.

The gene calls are TRBV5-1 and TRBJ2-7, with TRBD2 as a possible D gene (6 bases). Per the germline V gene, CDR1 is SGHRS and CDR2 is YFSETQ. Deletions cut 5 bases from V and 5 bases from J, with 8 bases between. The CDR3 totals 11 residues. The CDR3 protein is CASSWGDEQYF. Written as DNA, the CDR3 is TGCGCCAGCAGTTGGGGGGACGAGCAGTACTTC.

This clonotype was observed many times. The V and J genes are TRBV20-1 and TRBJ2-3; D unclear. The germline V and J ends were trimmed by 5 bases and 5 bases, with 11 bases remaining between them. Germline V gene data show CDR1 as DFQATT and CDR2 as SNEGSKA (reference sequence). The CDR3 loop spans 12 amino acids. CDR3 in amino acids: CSADRVGDTQYF. DNA for the CDR3: TGCAGTGCTGACCGGGTGGGAGATACGCAGTATTTT.

This rearrangement joins TRBV19 to TRBJ2-3; D might be TRBD2 (6 bases). The CDR3 extends over 16 amino acids. Germline V gives CDR1 LNHDA, CDR2 SQIVND (reference sequence). Trimming stripped 4 bases from V and 4 bases from J, with 18 bases between. CDR3 bases: TGTGCCAGTAGTACCCCGGGCCGCCGCGGGGCAGATACGCAGTATTTT. It is translated as CASSTPGRRGADTQYF. Filled out from reference TRBV19 and TRBJ2-3, the complete variable domain reads DGGITQSPKYLFRKEGQNVTLSCEQNLNHDAMYWYRQDPGQGLRLIYYSQIVNDFQKGDIAEGYSVSREKKESFPLTVTSAQKNPTAFYLCASSTPGRRGADTQYFGPGTRLTVL.

The V call is TRBV7-6, the J call TRBJ1-1; 7 positions agree with TRBD1. The V segment lost 5 bases and the J segment 4 bases; nucleotides outside the gene matches: 7. Germline CDR1 is SGHVS and CDR2 is FNYEAQ. The CDR3 is made up of 14 amino acids. The DNA for the CDR3 is TGTGCCAGCAGCACTCGAGGGGGCCGCACTGAAGCTTTCTTT. This translates into CASSTRGGRTEAFF.

At least ten counts were recorded for this clonotype. The chain recombines TRBV30 with TRBJ1-4; D is perhaps TRBD1 (6 bases). In germline, CDR1 is GTSNPN, CDR2 SVGIG (reference sequence). CDR3 length: 13 residues. Trimming left V 3 bases short and J 2 bases short, with 7 bases between. CDR3 nucleotide sequence: TGTGCCTGGAGGGGGGGCACTAATGAAAAACTGTTTTTT. Translating it yields CAWRGGTNEKLFF.